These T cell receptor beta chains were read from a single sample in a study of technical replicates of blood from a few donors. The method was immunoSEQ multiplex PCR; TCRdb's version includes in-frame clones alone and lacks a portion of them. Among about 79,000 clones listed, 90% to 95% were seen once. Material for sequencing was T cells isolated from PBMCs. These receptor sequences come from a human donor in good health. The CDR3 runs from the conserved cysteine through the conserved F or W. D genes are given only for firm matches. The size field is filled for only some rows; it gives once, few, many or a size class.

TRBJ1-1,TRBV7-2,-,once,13,CASSFRQNTEAFF,TGTGCCAGCAGCTTCCGACAGAACACTGAAGCTTTCTTT
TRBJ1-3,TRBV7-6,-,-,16,CASSLDPGYSGNTIYF,TGTGCCAGCAGCTTAGATCCCGGTTACTCTGGAAACACCATATATTTT
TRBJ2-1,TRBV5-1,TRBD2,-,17,CASSLELLAGIYNEQFF,TGCGCCAGCAGCTTGGAGCTGCTAGCGGGAATATACAATGAGCAGTTCTTC
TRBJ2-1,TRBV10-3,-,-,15,CAISAQVISYNEQFF,TGTGCCATCAGTGCGCAGGTCATTTCCTACAATGAGCAGTTCTTC
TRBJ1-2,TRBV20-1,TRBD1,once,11,CSVDRNYGYTF,TGCAGTGTGGACAGGAACTATGGCTACACCTTC
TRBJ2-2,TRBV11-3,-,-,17,CASSYLLGGLNTGELFF,TGTGCCAGCAGCTACCTCTTGGGCGGGCTGAACACCGGGGAGCTGTTTTTT
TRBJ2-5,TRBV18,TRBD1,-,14,CASSPDRGWQTQYF,TGTGCCAGCTCACCTGACAGGGGTTGGCAGACCCAGTACTTC
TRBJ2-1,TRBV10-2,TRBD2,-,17,CASSELLAGTTYNEQFF,TGCGCCAGCAGTGAGCTACTAGCGGGGACAACCTACAATGAGCAGTTCTTC
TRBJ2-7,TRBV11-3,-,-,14,CASSSSGLVYEQYF,TGTGCCAGCAGCTCGTCGGGACTGGTTTACGAGCAGTACTTC
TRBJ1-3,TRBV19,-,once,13,CASSRGEGNTIYF,TGTGCCAGTAGTCGAGGAGAAGGAAACACCATATATTTT
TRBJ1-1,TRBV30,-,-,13,CAWSVTGGTEAFF,TGTGCCTGGAGTGTTACCGGGGGCACTGAAGCTTTCTTT
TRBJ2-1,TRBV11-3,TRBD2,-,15,CASSLGLAGAFEQFF,TGTGCCAGCAGCTTAGGGTTAGCGGGAGCGTTTGAGCAGTTCTTC
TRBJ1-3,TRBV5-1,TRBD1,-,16,CASSMGQPVSGNTIYF,TGCGCCAGCAGCATGGGACAGCCTGTCTCTGGAAACACCATATATTTT
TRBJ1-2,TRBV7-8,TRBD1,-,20,CASSLVFYGTGAHDSNGYTF,TGTGCCAGCAGCTTAGTCTTTTACGGGACAGGGGCACACGATTCAAATGGCTACACCTTC
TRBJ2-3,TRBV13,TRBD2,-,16,CASSLGGLAGTDTQYF,TGTGCCAGCAGCTTAGGGGGACTAGCGGGGACGGATACGCAGTATTTT
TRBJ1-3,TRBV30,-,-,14,CAWNRGFSGNTIYF,TGTGCCTGGAATAGGGGATTCTCTGGAAACACCATATATTTT
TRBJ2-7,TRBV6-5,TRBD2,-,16,CASSYSFSTSDYEQYF,TGTGCCAGCAGTTACTCCTTCTCGACTAGCGATTACGAGCAGTACTTC
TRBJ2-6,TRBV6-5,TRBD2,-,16,CASSYAGGRGANVLTF,TGTGCCAGCAGTTACGCGGGGGGCCGTGGGGCCAACGTCCTGACTTTC
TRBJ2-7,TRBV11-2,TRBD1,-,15,CASRGSGQGLYEQYF,TGTGCCAGCAGGGGTTCGGGACAGGGGCTGTACGAGCAGTACTTC
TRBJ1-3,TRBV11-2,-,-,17,CASSTRKQVASGNTIYF,TGTGCCAGCAGCACCCGTAAACAGGTTGCCTCTGGAAACACCATATATTTT
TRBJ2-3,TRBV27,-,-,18,CASRGPQAPIAVTDTQYF,TGTGCCAGCAGGGGTCCACAGGCCCCCATCGCCGTCACAGATACGCAGTATTTT
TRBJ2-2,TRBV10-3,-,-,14,CAILWGARTGELFF,TGTGCCATCCTATGGGGCGCTAGAACCGGGGAGCTGTTTTTT
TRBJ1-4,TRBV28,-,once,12,CASLATNEKLFF,TGTGCCAGCCTCGCAACTAATGAAAAACTGTTTTTT